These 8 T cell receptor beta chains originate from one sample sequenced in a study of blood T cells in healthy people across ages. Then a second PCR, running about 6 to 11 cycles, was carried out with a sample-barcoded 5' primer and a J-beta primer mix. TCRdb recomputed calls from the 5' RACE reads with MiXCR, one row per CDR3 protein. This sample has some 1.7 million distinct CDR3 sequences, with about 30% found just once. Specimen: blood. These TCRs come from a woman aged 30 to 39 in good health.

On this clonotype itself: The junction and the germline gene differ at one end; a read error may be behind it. CDR3 sequence: CVSSLLAGEQYF. CDR3 coding DNA: TGTGTCAGCAGTTTATTAGCGGGCGAGCAGTACTTC. The chain is built from TRBV27 and TRBJ2-7, with 7 bases fitting TRBD2. This CDR3 comprises 12 residues. From germline, CDR1 is MNHEY and CDR2 SMNVEV (reference sequence).

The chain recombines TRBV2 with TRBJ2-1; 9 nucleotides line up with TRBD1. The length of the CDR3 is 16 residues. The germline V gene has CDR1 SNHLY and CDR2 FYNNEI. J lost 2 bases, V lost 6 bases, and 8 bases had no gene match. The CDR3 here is CASRYSGQGPYNEQFF. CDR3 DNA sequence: TGTGCCAGCAGGTACTCCGGACAGGGGCCCTACAATGAGCAGTTCTTC. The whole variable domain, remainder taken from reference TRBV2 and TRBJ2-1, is EPEVTQTPSHQVTQMGQEVILRCVPISNHLYFYWYRQILGQKVEFLVSFYNNEISEKSEIFDDQFSVERPDGSNFTLKIRSTKLEDSAMYFCASRYSGQGPYNEQFFGPGTRLTVL.

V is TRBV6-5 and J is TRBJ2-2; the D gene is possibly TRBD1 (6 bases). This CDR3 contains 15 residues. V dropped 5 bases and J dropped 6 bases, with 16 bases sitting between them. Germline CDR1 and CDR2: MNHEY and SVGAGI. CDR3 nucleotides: TGTGCCAGCAGTACAGGGCAGGCGTGGGCCGGGGAGCTGTTTTTT. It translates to CASSTGQAWAGELFF.

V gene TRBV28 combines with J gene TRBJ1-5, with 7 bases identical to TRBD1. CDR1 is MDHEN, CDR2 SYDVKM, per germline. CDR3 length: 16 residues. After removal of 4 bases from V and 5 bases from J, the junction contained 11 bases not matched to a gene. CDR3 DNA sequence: TGTGCCAGCAGTTCCGGAGAACAGGGGTTCGATCAGCCCCAGCATTTT. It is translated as CASSSGEQGFDQPQHF.

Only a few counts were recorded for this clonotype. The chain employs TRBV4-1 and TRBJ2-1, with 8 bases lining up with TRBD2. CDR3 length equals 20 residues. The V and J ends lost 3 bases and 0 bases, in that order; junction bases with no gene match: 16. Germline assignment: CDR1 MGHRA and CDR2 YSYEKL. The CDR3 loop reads CASSQRPLLAVESSYNEQFF. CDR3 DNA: TGCGCCAGCAGCCAGCGCCCCCTACTAGCGGTGGAGAGCTCCTACAATGAGCAGTTCTTC.

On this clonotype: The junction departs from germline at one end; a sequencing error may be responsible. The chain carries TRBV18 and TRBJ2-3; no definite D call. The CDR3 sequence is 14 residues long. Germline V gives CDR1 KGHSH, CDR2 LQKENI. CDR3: CASSPRASPDTQYF. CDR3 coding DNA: TGTGCAAGCTCACCAAGAGCTAGTCCAGATACGCAGTATTTT.

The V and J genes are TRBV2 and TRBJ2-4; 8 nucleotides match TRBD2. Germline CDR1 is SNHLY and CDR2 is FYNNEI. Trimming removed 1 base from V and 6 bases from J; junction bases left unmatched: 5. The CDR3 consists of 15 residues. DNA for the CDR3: TGTGCCAGCAGTGAAGACAGCCTAGCGGGAAACATTCAGTACTTC. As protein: CASSEDSLAGNIQYF. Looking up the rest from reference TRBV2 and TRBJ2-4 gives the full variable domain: EPEVTQTPSHQVTQMGQEVILRCVPISNHLYFYWYRQILGQKVEFLVSFYNNEISEKSEIFDDQFSVERPDGSNFTLKIRSTKLEDSAMYFCASSEDSLAGNIQYFGAGTRLSVL.

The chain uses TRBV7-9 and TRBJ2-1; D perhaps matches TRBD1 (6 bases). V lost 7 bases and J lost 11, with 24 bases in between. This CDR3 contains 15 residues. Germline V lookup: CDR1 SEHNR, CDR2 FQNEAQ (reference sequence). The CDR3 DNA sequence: TGTGCCAGCACCGAGCTTGCAGGGGAGCTCGCTAAGCAGTTCTTC. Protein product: CASTELAGELAKQFF.